This passage covers 11 T cell receptor beta chains from one sample sequenced in a study of T-cell memory formation after mild COVID-19 (dated by TCRdb to the early 2020s). The library was generated by 5' RACE. These reads were obtained on an Illumina NovaSeq 6000. In-frame beta chains were kept once TCRdb had trimmed the public reads at Q25 with fastp and called clones with MiXCR. Every entry covers one CDR3 protein and lists the most common genes and DNA from its rows. The sample profile shows hundreds of thousands of distinct CDR3 sequences; roughly 25% of them were found once. Around 12% of the sample is taken by the ten largest. The sequencing sample was made of PBMCs or a T cell subset sorted from them (not recorded which). All receptors come from an adult woman who had mild COVID-19 (a few samples of this study predate the infection). The sample titles of this study are shuffled in the database, so cell type and time point are left out; the donor was told from shared clones.

This clonotype was recorded only once. This chain uses TRBV6-2 or TRBV6-3 with TRBJ2-1; D may be TRBD2 (6 bases). Germline assignment: CDR1 MNHEY and CDR2 SVGEGT. Trimming removed 6 bases at V and 7 bases at J, with 25 bases between. This CDR3 contains 17 residues. This chain's CDR3 is CASSLSGILAGRNEQFF. In DNA, the CDR3 is TGTGCCAGCAGCCTCTCCGGTATACTAGCCGGGAGAAATGAGCAGTTCTTC.

This chain links TRBV5-5 with TRBJ2-5, with 7 bases that match TRBD2. CDR3 size: 14 residues. V trimming: 3 bases; J trimming: 5 bases; junction bases outside the gene matches: 7. The germline V gene encodes CDR1 SGHKS and CDR2 YYEKEE (reference sequence). This chain's CDR3 is CASSSRAGMETQYF. The CDR3 DNA sequence: TGTGCCAGCAGCTCCCGAGCGGGAATGGAGACCCAGTACTTC.

The V gene is TRBV3-1, the J gene TRBJ1-2; D gene ambiguous. The V end was cut by 0 bases, the J end by 0 bases, with 8 bases between. The CDR3 has 15 residues. Germline V gives CDR1 LGHDT, CDR2 YNNKEL (reference sequence). This chain's CDR3 is CASSQEALPNYGYTF. CDR3 nucleotide sequence: TGTGCCAGCAGCCAAGAGGCTCTACCTAACTATGGCTACACCTTC.

The DNA of the CDR3 is TGTGCCAGCAGCGCCGACAGCCACCAAGATACGCAGTATTTT. This translates into CASSADSHQDTQYF. The chain has TRBV7-9 and TRBJ2-3; TRBD1 is a possible D gene (5 bases). There are 14 residues in the CDR3. Trimming shortened V by 5 bases and J by 5 bases, and 14 bases separated the two germline ends. Germline V gene lookup returns CDR1 SEHNR and CDR2 FQNEAQ (reference sequence).

The V and J genes are TRBV29-1 and TRBJ2-5; tentatively, D is TRBD2 (6 bases). The CDR3 runs 12 residues. The V and J ends lost 6 bases and 5 bases respectively, with 13 bases between them. The V gene's germline CDR1 is SQVTM and CDR2 ANQGSEA. The CDR3 DNA reads TGCAGCGTCAGGGTTGCGGGGGAGACCCAGTACTTC. This gives the protein CSVRVAGETQYF.

This chain joins TRBV5-1 and TRBJ2-7; 10 bases map to TRBD1. The germline V gene has CDR1 SGHRS and CDR2 YFSETQ. V trimming: 4 bases; J trimming: 6 bases; junction bases outside the gene matches: 10. CDR3 length: 15 amino acids. CDR3 region: CASSLWDRGSGEQYF. CDR3 nucleotides: TGCGCCAGCAGCCTGTGGGACAGGGGATCCGGCGAGCAGTACTTC. Looking up the rest from reference TRBV5-1 and TRBJ2-7 gives the full variable domain: KAGVTQTPRYLIKTRGQQVTLSCSPISGHRSVSWYQQTPGQGLQFLFEYFSETQRNKGNFPGRFSGRQFSNSRSEMNVSTLELGDSALYLCASSLWDRGSGEQYFGPGTRLTVT.

The chain has TRBV6-5 and TRBJ1-1; the D gene is possibly TRBD1 (5 bases). V lost 0 bases and J lost 1, with 12 bases in between. The germline gives CDR1 MNHEY, CDR2 SVGAGI. The CDR3 has 16 amino acids. The CDR3 region is CASSYSRGGSNTEAFF. For the CDR3, the DNA is TGTGCCAGCAGTTACTCTAGGGGAGGGTCGAACACTGAAGCTTTCTTT.

The chain employs TRBV5-5 and TRBJ2-2; D possibly uses TRBD1 or TRBD2 (5 bases each). Trimming pared 0 bases from V and 5 bases from J, leaving 8 bases between. The CDR3 has 14 amino acids. The germline V gene has CDR1 SGHKS and CDR2 YYEKEE (reference sequence). Here the CDR3 reads CASSLVWGTGELFF. CDR3 DNA: TGTGCCAGCAGCTTGGTTTGGGGGACCGGGGAGCTGTTTTTT.

At least ten counts were recorded for this clonotype. The rearrangement links TRBV11-2 to TRBJ2-5; a possible D gene is TRBD2 (6 bases). The CDR3 has 16 amino acids. Between the trimmed V and J ends, which lost 1 base and 5 bases, there was a span of 17 bases. Germline V gives CDR1 SGHAT, CDR2 FQNNGV. This chain's CDR3 is CASSLGFGGSEETQYF. The CDR3 region has the DNA TGTGCCAGCAGCTTAGGGTTCGGGGGTTCGGAGGAGACCCAGTACTTC.

This clonotype was picked up one time. This chain links TRBV3-1 with TRBJ2-7; D is perhaps TRBD1 (5 bases). Trimming stripped 4 bases from V and 3 bases from J, with 13 bases between. Germline lookup yields CDR1 LGHDT and CDR2 YNNKEL (reference sequence). The CDR3 spans 14 residues. The DNA for the CDR3 is TGTGCCAGCAGCCCCATCGACAGATTCTACGAGCAGTACTTC. It translates to CASSPIDRFYEQYF.

Only a few counts were recorded for this clonotype. J is TRBJ2-3 and V is TRBV4-3; TRBD2 might be the D (6 bases). V gave up 1 base and J gave up 1 base, with 12 bases separating them. This CDR3 is 16 amino acids long. Germline lookup yields CDR1 LGHNA and CDR2 YSLEER. This CDR3 reads CASSQVAGSGTDTQYF. The CDR3 DNA sequence: TGCGCCAGCAGCCAAGTTGCGGGATCGGGCACAGATACGCAGTATTTT.